This entry concerns a single T cell receptor (beta chain). The sample is drawn from a study of control samples from healthy donors and cancer patients. Assay used: immunoSEQ multiplex PCR; TCRdb lists only in-frame clones, some missing. This sample has 110,000 to 150,000 clones, with about 90% found just once. Input material: blood. The sequence came from a man between 18 and 35 years old in good health.

CDR3 residues: CASSDREAFF. The CDR3 nucleotides are TGTGCCAGCAGTGATCGTGAAGCTTTCTTT. The chain employs TRBV2 and TRBJ1-1; no clear D. Trimming removed 3 bases at V and 7 bases at J, with 3 bases between. The CDR3 runs 10 residues. CDR1 SNHLY and CDR2 FYNNEI come from the germline V gene.